This T cell receptor beta chain was obtained from a study of T cell responses to AZD1222 COVID-19 vaccine. Across the whole study: Pooling covered second doses at about 4 or about 12 weeks.

CDR3 length: 14 residues. Trimming shortened V by 3 bases and J by 3 bases, and 11 bases separated the two germline ends. Germline V lookup: CDR1 SGHVS, CDR2 FNYEAQ. Method: immunoSEQ multiplex PCR; TCRdb's copy keeps in-frame clones and lacks some. The sample has about 120,000 clones, approximately 93% seen once. Turning to this clone: What it recognizes is unknown.

Study-level points and caveats: White British donors predominated, females outnumbered males, and clonal diversity was possibly underestimated. Repertoires were sampled only after the peak T cell response.

The receptor was derived from an adult in good health. The chain links TRBV7-6 to TRBJ1-1; tentative D call: TRBD1 (6 bases). The sample here was peripheral blood, taken on day 0 of AZD1222 vaccination. CDR3 in DNA: TGTGCCAGCAGCTTGACAGGTTCTGACACTGAAGCTTTCTTT. It specifies CASSLTGSDTEAFF.